This T cell receptor (beta chain) derives from a study of T cells expressing NK-cell markers. Whole-study context: The authors derived TCR beta repertoires from sorted CD3+CD56+NKG2C+, CD3+CD56+NKG2C- and CD3+CD56-NKG2C+ T cells. General study points: Unclear, still, was the HCMV specificity of the expanded NKG2C+ T cell clones.

TCRdb re-analyzed the 5' RACE reads; it lists each CDR3 protein once, without DNA. Its listing shows 550,000 to 600,000 distinct CDR3 sequences. Of note for this clonotype: The antigen is not known.

In germline, CDR1 is DFQATT, CDR2 SNEGSKA (reference sequence). The CDR3 is made up of 15 amino acids. The genes are TRBV20-1 and TRBJ1-5; TCRdb gives TRBD1 as the D gene, but with no DNA this cannot be confirmed. The sequence derives from a man aged 18 to 30 in good health. The sequenced sample was blood T cells: a sorted CD56 or NKG2C T cell subset, CD4+ or CD8+ T cells, or bulk PBMC T cells (not recorded which). The CDR3 spells CSASPGTGYNQPQHF.